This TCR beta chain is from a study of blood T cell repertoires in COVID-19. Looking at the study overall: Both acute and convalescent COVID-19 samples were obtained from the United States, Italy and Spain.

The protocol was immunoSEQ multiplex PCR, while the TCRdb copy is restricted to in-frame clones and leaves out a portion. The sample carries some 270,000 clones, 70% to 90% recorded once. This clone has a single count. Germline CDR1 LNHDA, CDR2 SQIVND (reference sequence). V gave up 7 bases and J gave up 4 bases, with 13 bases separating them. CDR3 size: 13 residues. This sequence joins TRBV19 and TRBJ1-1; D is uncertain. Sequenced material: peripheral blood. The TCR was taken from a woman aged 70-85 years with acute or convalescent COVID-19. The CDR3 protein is CASTRRGITEAFF. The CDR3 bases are TGTGCCAGTACAAGGCGCGGGATCACTGAAGCTTTCTTT.